This is a list of T cell receptor beta chains from one sample in a study of blood T cell repertoires in COVID-19. Sequencing used immunoSEQ multiplex PCR; TCRdb keeps in-frame clones, though not all of them. The sample lists under 150,000 clones; around 82% were seen once. Sequences were obtained from peripheral blood. Source of these receptors: a man aged 55 to 70 with acute or convalescent COVID-19. CDR3s include the opening cysteine and the closing phenylalanine or tryptophan. Fields, in order: J gene, V gene, D gene, clone size, CDR3 protein, CDR3 DNA. The D gene is left open where the match is weak. Clone size is not always given. Where it is, it says once, few, many or a class for expanded clones.

>TRBJ2-3|TRBV24-1|TRBD2|NA
CATSVGGGTDTQYF
TGTGCCACCAGTGTTGGCGGGGGAACAGATACGCAGTATTTT
>TRBJ1-4|TRBV9|NA|NA
CASSVAGHSNEKLFF
TGTGCCAGCAGCGTAGCGGGACACTCTAATGAAAAACTGTTTTTT
>TRBJ1-2|TRBV30|NA|NA
CAWSGEGGGYTF
TGTGCCTGGAGTGGGGAGGGTGGAGGCTACACCTTC
>TRBJ2-3|TRBV19|NA|NA
CASKDGVPDTQYF
TGTGCCAGTAAAGATGGAGTCCCAGATACGCAGTATTTT
>TRBJ1-2|TRBV21-1|NA|few
CASSKGGQGYGYTF
TGTGCCAGCAGCAAAGGGGGACAGGGCTATGGCTACACCTTC
>TRBJ2-2|TRBV5-1|NA|NA
CASGSNRENTGELFF
TGCGCCAGCGGCTCGAACAGGGAAAACACCGGGGAGCTGTTTTTT
>TRBJ1-4|TRBV10-3|NA|NA
CATKDSIEEKLFF
TGTGCCACCAAAGACAGTATTGAGGAAAAACTGTTTTTT
>TRBJ1-1|TRBV19|TRBD1|NA
CASSRRDRGEAFF
TGTGCCAGTAGTCGCCGGGACAGGGGAGAAGCTTTCTTT
>TRBJ1-3|TRBV7-3|NA|NA
CASSLHPPRDSGNTIYF
TGTGCCAGCAGCCTTCACCCCCCCAGGGACTCAGGAAACACCATATATTTT
>TRBJ2-2|TRBV7-3|NA|NA
CASSTGLPNTGELFF
TGTGCCAGCAGCACGGGACTCCCGAACACCGGGGAGCTGTTTTTT
>TRBJ2-4|TRBV2|TRBD1|once
CASSEDRGLNIQYF
TGTGCCAGCAGTGAGGACAGGGGGCTAAACATTCAGTACTTC
>TRBJ1-5|TRBV7-2|NA|NA
CASSEGLISGVQPQHF
TGTGCCAGCAGCGAGGGACTGATCAGCGGGGTTCAGCCCCAGCATTTT
>TRBJ2-7|TRBV5-1|NA|NA
CASSLDRSSYEQYF
TGCGCCAGCAGCTTGGACAGGAGCTCCTACGAGCAGTACTTC
>TRBJ2-3|TRBV29-1|NA|NA
CSVRQRGWSDTQYF
TGCAGCGTACGTCAGAGGGGGTGGTCAGATACGCAGTATTTT
>TRBJ2-2|TRBV6-5|TRBD2|NA
CASKTGGTGELFF
TGTGCCAGCAAAACGGGGGGGACCGGGGAGCTGTTTTTT
>TRBJ2-2|TRBV6-6|NA|NA
CASSLQGTGELFF
TGTGCCAGCAGTTTGCAGGGAACCGGGGAGCTGTTTTTT
>TRBJ1-1|TRBV5-1|NA|once
CASNRRGPGTEAFF
TGCGCCAGCAACCGCAGGGGTCCGGGGACTGAAGCTTTCTTT
>TRBJ2-7|TRBV10-2|TRBD1|NA
CASSESATGTGGREQYF
TGCGCCAGCAGTGAGTCTGCGACCGGGACAGGGGGCCGCGAGCAGTACTTC
>TRBJ2-7|TRBV18|NA|NA
CASSPDSYEQYF
TGTGCCAGCTCACCAGACTCGTACGAGCAGTACTTC
>TRBJ1-2|TRBV4-2|NA|once
CASSREAQGGYTF
TGTGCCAGCAGCCGAGAGGCCCAGGGAGGCTACACCTTC
>TRBJ1-2|TRBV6-4|NA|few
CASSEGGYGYTF
TGTGCCAGCAGTGAGGGGGGCTATGGCTACACCTTC
>TRBJ2-2|TRBV18|NA|NA
CASSRSGVAGELFF
TGTGCCAGCTCACGCTCAGGGGTGGCCGGGGAGCTGTTTTTT
>TRBJ1-1|TRBV18|NA|NA
CASSGALNTEAFF
TGTGCCAGCTCCGGAGCGTTGAACACTGAAGCTTTCTTT
>TRBJ1-2|TRBV5-4|NA|NA
CASSWNRSSYGYTF
TGTGCCAGCAGCTGGAACAGGAGCTCCTATGGCTACACCTTC
>TRBJ2-7|TRBV11-3|TRBD2|NA
CASSEGLAGAEQYF
TGTGCCAGCAGCGAAGGACTAGCGGGAGCCGAGCAGTACTTC
>TRBJ1-2|TRBV10-3|NA|NA
CAIRETRGYTF
TGTGCCATCAGGGAGACACGCGGCTACACCTTC
>TRBJ1-2|TRBV5-4|TRBD1|once
CASSGGQEVYGYTF
TGTGCCAGCAGCGGGGGACAGGAGGTCTATGGCTACACCTTC
>TRBJ2-4|TRBV10-1|TRBD1|NA
CASSDGQGLAKNIQYF
TGCGCCAGCAGTGACGGACAGGGTCTCGCCAAAAACATTCAGTACTTC
>TRBJ1-5|TRBV28|TRBD1|NA
CASSPLDRIHPNQPQHF
TGTGCCAGCAGTCCCCTGGACAGGATTCATCCCAATCAGCCCCAGCATTTT
>TRBJ1-2|TRBV6-1|TRBD1|NA
CASSETGTGDGYTF
TGTGCCAGCAGTGAAACCGGGACAGGGGATGGCTACACCTTC
>TRBJ2-2|TRBV10-3|TRBD2|NA
CAISETGGPSTGELFF
TGTGCCATCAGTGAGACGGGAGGGCCTAGCACCGGGGAGCTGTTTTTT
>TRBJ2-1|TRBV28|TRBD2|NA
CASTTPGGYNEQFF
TGTGCCAGCACCACCCCCGGGGGGTACAATGAGCAGTTCTTC
>TRBJ1-1|TRBV19|NA|NA
CASSNGVYTEAFF
TGTGCCAGTAGTAATGGAGTTTACACTGAAGCTTTCTTT
>TRBJ1-2|TRBV5-1|NA|NA
CASSSDGNNYGYTF
TGCGCCAGCAGCTCGGACGGGAATAACTATGGCTACACCTTC
>TRBJ2-2|TRBV19|TRBD1|NA
CASSSRQGAMVAGELFF
TGTGCCAGTAGTTCACGACAGGGGGCGATGGTAGCCGGGGAGCTGTTTTTT
>TRBJ2-7|TRBV5-1|NA|NA
CASSLIQGNEQYF
TGCGCCAGCAGCTTGATACAGGGAAACGAGCAGTACTTC
>TRBJ1-1|TRBV30|TRBD1|few
CAWSRQGQTEAFF
TGTGCCTGGAGCCGACAGGGTCAAACTGAAGCTTTCTTT
>TRBJ2-3|TRBV5-1|NA|NA
CASSMDPRGDTQYF
TGCGCCAGCAGTATGGACCCCCGGGGAGATACGCAGTATTTT
>TRBJ2-3|TRBV9|TRBD1|NA
CASSVDAGQVPLLSTDTQYF
TGTGCCAGCAGCGTAGATGCGGGACAGGTCCCTCTTCTCAGCACAGATACGCAGTATTTT
>TRBJ1-2|TRBV7-8|TRBD1|few
CASGQANYGYTF
TGTGCCAGCGGACAGGCTAACTATGGCTACACCTTC
>TRBJ2-7|TRBV19|TRBD2|NA
CASSPSSGRSSGEQYF
TGTGCCAGTAGCCCATCTAGCGGGAGGTCGTCGGGTGAGCAGTACTTC
>TRBJ1-2|TRBV4-1|NA|once
CASSQDTEITNYGYTF
TGCGCCAGCAGCCAAGATACAGAGATTACTAACTATGGCTACACCTTC
>TRBJ2-5|TRBV5-1|NA|NA
CASSSAGSETQYF
TGCGCCAGCAGCTCGGCAGGGTCAGAGACCCAGTACTTC
>TRBJ2-2|TRBV5-1|NA|NA
CASSSTRSNTGELFF
TGCGCCAGCAGCAGCACTAGGTCGAACACCGGGGAGCTGTTTTTT
>TRBJ2-2|TRBV3-1/TRBV3-2|NA|NA
CASSQGGGVGTGELFF
TGTGCCAGCAGCCAAGGAGGGGGAGTTGGCACCGGGGAGCTGTTTTTT
>TRBJ1-2|TRBV9|TRBD1|once
CASSTRQGASSGYTF
TGTGCCAGCAGCACCCGACAGGGGGCGAGTTCTGGCTACACCTTC
>TRBJ2-7|TRBV12-3/TRBV12-4|TRBD2|NA
CASGLAGGYEQYF
TGTGCCAGCGGGCTAGCGGGAGGCTACGAGCAGTACTTC
>TRBJ1-1|TRBV5-1|TRBD1|NA
CASSSEGTGSLRDTEAFF
TGCGCCAGCAGCTCCGAGGGGACAGGCTCCCTGCGGGACACTGAAGCTTTCTTT
>TRBJ1-2|TRBV30|TRBD1|NA
CAWSAGGSTGYTF
TGTGCCTGGAGCGCAGGGGGCAGTACTGGCTACACCTTC
>TRBJ2-4|TRBV5-1|TRBD1|NA
CASSPMDRGRLGKNIQYF
TGCGCCAGCAGCCCCATGGACAGGGGGCGCCTGGGCAAAAACATTCAGTACTTC
>TRBJ1-2|TRBV5-1|TRBD1|NA
CASSPHEGGIYGYTF
TGCGCCAGCAGCCCACACGAAGGGGGCATCTATGGCTACACCTTC
>TRBJ2-7|TRBV3-1/TRBV3-2|TRBD1|NA
CASSQDRYYEQYF
TGTGCCAGCAGCCAGGACAGGTACTACGAGCAGTACTTC